This TCR beta chain derives from a study of cytomegalovirus exposure and HLA in healthy donors (dated by TCRdb to the late 2010s). Notes on the research overall: An earlier analysis of roughly 610 of the donors reported about 300 Gb of sequence data and 117 million unique TCR beta sequences obtained from roughly 180 million T cells. Rather than using new phenotypic data, the later analysis identified candidate immune exposures from TCR beta sequences and from how often those sequences occurred across donors. Across around 400 genotyped donors of the cohort, an average of approximately 200,000 unique TCR beta nucleotide sequences per donor were sequenced, and around 19% of those sequences were non-productive. Every repertoire in the discovery cohort had been generated on one and the same sequencing platform. A later genetic analysis took genome-wide SNP genotypes for about three fifths of the 666 donors and used that subset as a discovery cohort. An early release covering about 600 HLA-typed donors comprised about 310 gigabases of sequencing data and some 79 million unique TCR sequences. An earlier analysis of some 500 of the donors applied high-throughput TCR beta sequencing to assess whether each TCR beta V gene segment acted as functional or pseudogenic. Typing coverage differed by locus: A, B, C, DRB1 and DQB1 were typed in about 620-640 donors, DQA1 in about 500, DPA1 in 600 to 610, and DPB1 in approximately 450. The genetic ancestry cluster associated with self-reported Caucasian donors included 81% of the roughly 410 genotyped donors. Besides the first cohort of about 730 subjects, a separate validation cohort made up of 95 to 150 different subjects was used. HLA typing covered class I and class II loci at four-digit resolution. To predict cytomegalovirus infection status, the study combined high-throughput TCR immunosequencing, statistical association of individual TCRs with disease status, and machine learning. Donor age, sex, ethnicity and CMV serostatus were compiled alongside the repertoire data. A later analysis re-examined previously published TCR beta repertoires from roughly 720 donors and added high-resolution HLA genotyping to investigate patterns of TCR occurrence. The study profiled the T cell repertoires of hundreds of subjects by immunosequencing and related them to cytomegalovirus serostatus. Because of strong linkage in the cohort, four or five DR-DQ haplotypes were treated as single units for association and clustering. The aim of the study was to test whether cataloging public T cell receptors could identify signatures of past pathogen exposure. Study-level results and caveats: About 17 rarely observed V segments, including chromosome 9 orphons, were excluded from the earlier analysis of about 500 of the donors because counts were too low. Most CMV-associated TCR beta chains appeared to be HLA-restricted in a later analysis, and the HLA associations seemed to be driven largely by CMV exposure. The presence/absence analyses assumed that sequencing depth was roughly uniform across donors, and that assumption may not be true. Some IMGT-functional V segments, including TRBV6-2 and TRBV6-3, could not be distinguished by the 87-base-pair reads and were therefore excluded. The sequencing pipeline was judged likely to have produced a cluster of highly shared sequence variants as a technical artifact. A further reported finding was that TCR beta sequences accurately predicted the HLA-A and HLA-B alleles for most subjects in the first cohort. According to a later genetic analysis, donors in an Asian-associated ancestry cluster had fewer N-insertions in productive TCRs than the approximately 650-donor mean. The cohort was sequenced for TCR beta chains only, and without alpha or paired-chain data the features that could be detected were limited. A later analysis found that TCR association rates varied across HLA loci, with DRB1 alleles showing the most associated TCRs and HLA-C alleles the fewest. A total of roughly 160 TCR beta chains were listed by the study as associated with cytomegalovirus. The authors suggested that the approach could potentially be extended to other disease states and immunological phenotypes. Assigning TCR associations to individual alleles was difficult when HLA alleles, especially DR and DQ, strongly co-occurred. The classifier was reported to diagnose cytomegalovirus status with high specificity and sensitivity in both the original and validation cohorts. Most TCR sequences were seen in very few donors, while some public TCRs were found in many individuals. A later analysis associated approximately 17,000 TCR beta sequences with specific HLA alleles at a false discovery rate of 0.05. In an earlier analysis of 587 of the donors, most TCR beta V segments appeared in productive rearrangements about 87% or about 30% of the time, broadly matching IMGT annotations. CMV serostatus was the only immune exposure information available for the cohort. Because some donors lacked HLA typing at each locus, the association tests relied only on the typed subset. Correlated functional status among segregating V segments might reflect linkage disequilibrium, but an unknown experimental factor could not be ruled out. In a later analysis, several top co-occurrence clusters were reported to appear linked to parvovirus B19, influenza, CMV and Epstein-Barr virus. A later genetic analysis associated a missense DCLRE1C variant with V-gene and J-gene trimming of TCR beta chains, and an independent cohort replicated the association. Compared with equally common non-associated chains, HLA-associated TCR beta chains in a later analysis were more clonally expanded and had lower generation probabilities. In vitro tests confirmed that a few of the cytomegalovirus-associated TCR beta chains recognize cytomegalovirus antigens.

Comments on this clone: Which antigen it targets is not known. One base away there is no much larger clone; base qualities are not given.

The cohort was made up of under 800 healthy bone marrow donors. At the time of sampling, all cohort members were nominally healthy, though unrecorded immune exposures were likely present. The donor tested CMV seronegative, placing the donor among the 350 or so seronegative members of the cohort. Every donor gave a peripheral blood sample, and the peripheral blood mononuclear cells from that sample were used for TCR beta sequencing. Genomic DNA extraction from the blood cell samples was performed with the Qiagen DNeasy Blood Extraction Kit. The receptor library was made with the immunoSEQ multiplex PCR assay. The multiplex PCR relied on a mix of 60 forward primers for TCR Vbeta segments and 13 reverse primers for TCR Jbeta segments. The CDR3 region of rearranged TCR beta genes was amplified from genomic DNA by a multiplex PCR assay. The Illumina HiSeq System was used to sequence the amplified TCR beta libraries as 87-base-pair reads. The authors processed their data as follows. A later analysis tallied 75 million to 85 million unique TCR beta chains across the 550 to 850 repertoires, and approximately 12 million of those chains were shared by two or more donors. Raw reads were error-corrected and collapsed into unique sequences with a nearest-neighbor algorithm that merged closely related sequences to remove PCR and sequencing errors. To assign V, D and J gene segments, CDR3 sequences were aligned to IMGT reference sequences. Each retained sequence needed at least a six-nucleotide match to both a V gene segment and a J gene segment. A rearrangement was called productive if the CDR3 had no stop codons and remained in frame with V and J, and every other rearrangement was called non-productive. Following IMGT convention, CDR3 was defined as the stretch from the second conserved V-encoded cysteine to the conserved J-encoded phenylalanine. The earlier analysis of about 500 of the donors excluded sequences that lacked an unambiguous match to a single V gene segment. In an earlier analysis of roughly 500 of the donors, V segments were called functional above 56.7% productive rearrangements and were called segregating when the between-donor standard deviation exceeded 5%. To diagnose cytomegalovirus status from the catalog of TCR beta chain sequences, a statistical classification framework was built. A later analysis assigned V and J genes by comparing TCR nucleotide sequences with IMGT/GENE-DB human TR gene sequences. A later analysis assigned CDR3 sequences and most-parsimonious VDJ recombination scenarios with the TCRdist pipeline. A later analysis defined each TCR beta chain by its CDR3 amino acid sequence plus V-gene family, and excluded reads lacking a unique V-gene family. To address suspected cross-contamination and a sequencing artifact, a later analysis removed around 600 highly shared, low-generation-probability nucleotide sequences. In a later analysis, a clonal expansion index was calculated for each public chain from normalized within-repertoire ranks of inferred template counts. In a later analysis, generation probabilities were computed with a VDJ recombination model fitted to out-of-frame rearrangements, and the resulting probabilities were checked against IGoR. Hypergeometric tests were used in a later analysis to score TCR-TCR, TCR-HLA and TCR-CMV co-occurrence, with a repertoire-size bias correction applied to the TCR pairs. A later analysis estimated false discovery rates by permuting HLA or CMV assignments 20 times. In a later analysis, co-occurring TCRs were grouped with DBSCAN, and TCRdist sequence similarity was added when clustering was performed within HLA-allele-positive subsets. Co-occurrence clustering excluded repertoires with fewer than 30,000 or more than 120,000 public chains, plus five with anomalous nucleotide sharing. Imported from immuneACCESS, the table was reduced by TCRdb to in-frame sequences with V and J called. These copies leave out some clones; in studies compared against another copy, an unresolved V gene accounts for under half, and the cause of the remainder is not known. That table furnishes V, J and clone size, whereas the DNA furnished D and trimming. The sample table records roughly 280,000 clones; under 80% of these occur just once. Under 2.5% of the sample rests with the top ten.

Its CDR3 holds 13 amino acids, cysteine through phenylalanine. The DNA shown is the 39-base CDR3, in frame from base 1. Trimming removed 7 bases from V and 8 bases from J, leaving 17 bases between the germline ends. Reading the germline V gene gives CDR1 MNHNS and CDR2 SASEGT. Material for sequencing was PBMCs. The sequence came from a female donor in good health and CMV-seronegative. The V and J segments used are TRBV6-1 and TRBJ1-2, with TRBD1 perhaps the D gene, on 5 matching bases. DNA sequence: TGTGCCAGCAATACGCCGGGACTTTCAGGCTACACCTTC. Protein translation: CASNTPGLSGYTF.